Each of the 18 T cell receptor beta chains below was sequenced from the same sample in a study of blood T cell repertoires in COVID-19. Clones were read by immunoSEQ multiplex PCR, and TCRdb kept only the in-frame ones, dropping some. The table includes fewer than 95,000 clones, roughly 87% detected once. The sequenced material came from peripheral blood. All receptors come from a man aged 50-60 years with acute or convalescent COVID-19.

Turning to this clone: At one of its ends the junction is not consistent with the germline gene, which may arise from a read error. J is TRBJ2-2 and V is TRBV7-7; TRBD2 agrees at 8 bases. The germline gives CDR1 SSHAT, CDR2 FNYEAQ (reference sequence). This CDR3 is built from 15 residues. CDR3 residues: CASSPLAGNTGELFF. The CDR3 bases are TGTGCTAGCAGCCCTCTAGCGGGGAACACCGGGGAGCTGTTTTTT.

The CDR3 loop is CASSPGTPYQPQHF. The CDR3 DNA follows: TGTGCCAGCAGCCCCGGGACACCCTATCAGCCCCAGCATTTT. The chain employs TRBV27 and TRBJ1-5; tentative D call: TRBD1 (6 bases). V was shortened by 6 bases and J by 5 bases, with 14 bases between the two germline ends. The CDR3 has 14 residues. CDR1 MNHEY and CDR2 SMNVEV come from the germline V gene (reference sequence).

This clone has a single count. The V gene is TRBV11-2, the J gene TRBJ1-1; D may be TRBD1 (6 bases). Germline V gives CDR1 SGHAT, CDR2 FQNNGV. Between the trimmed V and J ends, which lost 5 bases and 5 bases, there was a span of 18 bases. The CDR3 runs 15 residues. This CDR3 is CASSRTGGAGTEAFF. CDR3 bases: TGTGCCAGCAGCCGCACGGGGGGCGCGGGGACTGAAGCTTTCTTT.

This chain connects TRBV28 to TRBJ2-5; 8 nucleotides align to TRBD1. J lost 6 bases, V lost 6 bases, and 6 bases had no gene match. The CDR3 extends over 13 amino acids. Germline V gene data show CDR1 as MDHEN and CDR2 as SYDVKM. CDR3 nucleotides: TGTGCCAGCAGGACCCGGGACAGGCAGACCCAGTACTTC. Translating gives CASRTRDRQTQYF.

The CDR3, as DNA: TGTGCCACCAGCAGTGAACAGGGGACTGGCTACACCTTC. This gives the protein CATSSEQGTGYTF. This sequence joins TRBV15 and TRBJ1-2; 7 nucleotides line up with TRBD1. The germline CDR1 and CDR2 sequences are LNHNV and YYDKDF (reference sequence). This CDR3 is built from 13 residues. The trim removed 3 bases at V and 7 bases at J, leaving 5 bases unmatched. The full variable domain, its missing parts supplied by reference TRBV15 and TRBJ1-2, is DAMVIQNPRYQVTQFGKPVTLSCSQTLNHNVMYWYQQKSSQAPKLLFHYYDKDFNNEADTPDNFQSRRPNTSFCFLDIRSPGLGDTAMYLCATSSEQGTGYTFGSGTRLTVV.

The CDR3 here is CASSFTLGQPRTDTQYF. The CDR3, as DNA: TGTGCCAGCAGCTTTACGTTAGGACAGCCCCGCACAGATACGCAGTATTTT. This sequence joins TRBV7-2 and TRBJ2-3, with a tentative D call TRBD1 (6 bases). Germline lookup yields CDR1 SGHTA and CDR2 FQGNSA. The CDR3 consists of 17 residues. Trimming shortened V by 3 bases and J by 1 base, and 17 bases separated the two germline ends.

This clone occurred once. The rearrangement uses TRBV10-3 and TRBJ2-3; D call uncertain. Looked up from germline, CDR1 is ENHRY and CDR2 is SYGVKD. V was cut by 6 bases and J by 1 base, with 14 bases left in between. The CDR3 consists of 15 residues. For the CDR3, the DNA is TGTGCCATCAGAAATACAGTCTTGGGCACAGATACGCAGTATTTT. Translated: CAIRNTVLGTDTQYF.

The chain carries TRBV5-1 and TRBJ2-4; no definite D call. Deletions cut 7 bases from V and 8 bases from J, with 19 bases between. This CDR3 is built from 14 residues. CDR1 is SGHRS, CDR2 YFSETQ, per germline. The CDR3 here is CASGPGGVSDIQYF. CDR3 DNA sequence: TGCGCCAGCGGCCCGGGTGGAGTATCGGACATTCAGTACTTC.

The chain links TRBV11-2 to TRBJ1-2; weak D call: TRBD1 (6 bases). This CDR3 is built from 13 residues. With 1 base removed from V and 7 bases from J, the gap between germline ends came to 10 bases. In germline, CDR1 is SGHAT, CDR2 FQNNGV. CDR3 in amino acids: CASSLAGRGGYTF. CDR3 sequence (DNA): TGTGCCAGCAGCTTAGCGGGCAGGGGTGGCTACACCTTC.

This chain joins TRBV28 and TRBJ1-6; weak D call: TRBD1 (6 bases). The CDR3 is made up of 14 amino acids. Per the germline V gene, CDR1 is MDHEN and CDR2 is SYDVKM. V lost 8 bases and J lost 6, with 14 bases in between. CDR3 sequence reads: CASGGGQSNSPLHF. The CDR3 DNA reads TGTGCCAGCGGAGGTGGACAGAGTAATTCACCCCTCCACTTT.

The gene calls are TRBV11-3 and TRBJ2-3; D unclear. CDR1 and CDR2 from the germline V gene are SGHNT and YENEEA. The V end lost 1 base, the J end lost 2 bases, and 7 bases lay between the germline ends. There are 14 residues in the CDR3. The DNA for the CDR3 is TGTGCCAGCAGCTTAGGGCCCAACACAGATACGCAGTATTTT. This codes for CASSLGPNTDTQYF.

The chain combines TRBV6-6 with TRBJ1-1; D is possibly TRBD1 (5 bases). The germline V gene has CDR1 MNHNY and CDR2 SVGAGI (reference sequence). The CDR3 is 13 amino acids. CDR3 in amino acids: CASRVGANTEAFF. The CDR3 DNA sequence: TGTGCATCAAGGGTTGGGGCGAACACTGAAGCTTTCTTT.

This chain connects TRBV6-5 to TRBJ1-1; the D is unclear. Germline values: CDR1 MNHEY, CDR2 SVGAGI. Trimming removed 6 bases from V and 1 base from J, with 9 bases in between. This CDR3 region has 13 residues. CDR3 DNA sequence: TGTGCCAGCAGATTGACACAGAACACTGAAGCTTTCTTT. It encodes CASRLTQNTEAFF.

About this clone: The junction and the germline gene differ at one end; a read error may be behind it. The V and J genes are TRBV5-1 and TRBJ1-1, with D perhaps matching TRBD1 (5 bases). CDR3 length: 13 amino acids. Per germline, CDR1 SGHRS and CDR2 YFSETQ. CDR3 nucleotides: TGCGCCAGCAGCTATCAGGGTCCCACTGAAGCTTTTTTT. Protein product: CASSYQGPTEAFF.

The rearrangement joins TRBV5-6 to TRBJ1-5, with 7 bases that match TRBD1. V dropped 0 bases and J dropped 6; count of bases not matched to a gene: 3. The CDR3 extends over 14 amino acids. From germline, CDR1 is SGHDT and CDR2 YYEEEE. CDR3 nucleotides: TGTGCCAGCAGCTTGGGACAGGGAGGTCAGCCCCAGCATTTT. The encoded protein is CASSLGQGGQPQHF.

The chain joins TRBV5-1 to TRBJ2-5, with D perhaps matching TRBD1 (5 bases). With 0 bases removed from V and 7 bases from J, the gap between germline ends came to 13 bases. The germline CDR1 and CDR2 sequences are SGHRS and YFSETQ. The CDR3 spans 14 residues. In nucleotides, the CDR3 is TGCGCCAGCAGCTTGGCCGAGCGCCAGGGGACCCAGTACTTC. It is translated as CASSLAERQGTQYF.

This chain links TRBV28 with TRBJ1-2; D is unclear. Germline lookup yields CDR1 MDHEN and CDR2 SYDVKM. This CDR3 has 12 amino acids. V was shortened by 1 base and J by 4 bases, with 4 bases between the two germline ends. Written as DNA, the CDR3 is TGTGCCAGCAGTTTATCCAGCTATGGCTACACCTTC. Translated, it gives CASSLSSYGYTF.

DNA for the CDR3: TGTGCCAGCACAACGCAGACGACAGGGAGCACTGAAGCTTTCTTT. Amino acids: CASTTQTTGSTEAFF. The chain is built from TRBV4-2 and TRBJ1-1; 7 positions match TRBD1. V shed 7 bases and J 4 bases; nucleotides not matched to a gene: 12. CDR3 length: 15 amino acids. Germline CDR1 reads LGHNA; CDR2 reads YNFKEQ.